The clone carrying this TCR beta chain was seen repeatedly, ten times or more. The antigen is undetermined. Germline trimming cut 9 bases from V and 3 bases from J; bases unmatched to any gene: 15. The CDR3 consists of 18 residues. Per germline, CDR1 SNHLY and CDR2 FYNNEI. Via MiXCR, TCRdb re-called the reads, giving one row per CDR3 protein. This sample has 250,000 to 300,000 distinct CDR3 sequences; less than 25% occur once, and the top ten carry roughly a fifth. The data stem from a study of T cell repertoires in cytomegalovirus infection. Study findings and constraints: CMV carriers having the relevant HLA were flagged by cumulative public TCR beta family frequency.

This clonotype was sampled from a human donor in good health (CMV status not recorded). Some clones in this sample may be carry-over from other donors' samples. The chain links TRBV2 to TRBJ2-4, with 12 bases lining up with TRBD1. Source: cultured PBMCs, taken from culture after CMV antigen stimulation. The CDR3 DNA is TGTGCCAGTGGGACAGGGGGCTTTTCGGCGGAACACAAAAACATTCAGTACTTC. Protein product: CASGTGGFSAEHKNIQYF.